Below are 16 T cell receptor beta chains sequenced from a single sample in a study of identical twins listed by TCRdb under 2016. Library preparation was by 5' RACE. This sample was sequenced with an Illumina HiSeq 2000. TCRdb reanalyzed the raw reads on its own, using fastp at Q25 for trimming and MiXCR for clone calling, and kept in-frame beta chains. CDR3 protein duplicates are merged, each entry listing the most common genes and DNA. Across this sample there are 600,000 to 700,000 distinct CDR3 sequences, with 21% seen only once. 4% to 5.5% of the sample belongs to the ten largest clones. These sequences were also reported in another study, on T cells expressing NK-cell markers.

The sample taken for sequencing was PBMCs. The receptors stem from a woman under 30 in good health.

This clonotype was detected only a few times. The rearrangement joins TRBV18 to TRBJ2-5; D remains ambiguous. CDR1 is KGHSH, CDR2 LQKENI, per germline. The CDR3 runs to 14 residues. V lost 3 bases, J lost 4 bases, and 12 bases lay in between. This CDR3 is CASSPSVRLETQYF. DNA of the CDR3: TGTGCCAGCTCACCGTCGGTGAGGCTAGAGACCCAGTACTTC.

This chain uses TRBV5-6 with TRBJ2-7; D possibly matches TRBD1 or TRBD2 (5 bases each). CDR3 length: 13 amino acids. Germline loops: CDR1 SGHDT, CDR2 YYEEEE. V lost 4 bases and J lost 6, with 14 bases in between. The CDR3 is CASSPGTAPEQYF. The CDR3 region has the DNA TGTGCCAGCAGCCCAGGGACCGCTCCCGAGCAGTACTTC.

The chain links TRBV6-1 to TRBJ2-1, with 13 nucleotides matching TRBD2. This CDR3 is built from 16 residues. Germline V gene data show CDR1 as MNHNS and CDR2 as SASEGT. After removal of 3 bases from V and 7 bases from J, the junction contained 6 bases not matched to a gene. The CDR3 coding sequence is TGTGCCAGCAGTGATCGACGGACTAGCGGGAGTAATGAGCAGTTCTTC. Translated, it gives CASSDRRTSGSNEQFF.

This clonotype has a handful of counts. The V gene is TRBV6-1, the J gene TRBJ2-3, with 8 bases matching TRBD1. Trimming at V came to 11 bases and at J to 4 bases, leaving 8 bases not matched to a gene. The CDR3 contains 13 residues. Per the germline V gene, CDR1 is MNHNS and CDR2 is SASEGT. The CDR3 loop is CAARTGIADTQYF. The DNA of the CDR3 is TGTGCCGCTCGGACAGGGATAGCAGATACGCAGTATTTT.

The chain carries TRBV10-3 and TRBJ2-3; the D is unclear. This CDR3 spans 13 amino acids. CDR1 is ENHRY, CDR2 SYGVKD, per germline. V gave up 8 bases and J gave up 0 bases, with 9 bases separating them. CDR3 in amino acids: CAIGPYSTDTQYF. The CDR3, as DNA: TGTGCCATCGGGCCGTACAGCACAGATACGCAGTATTTT.

A few counts support this clonotype. The chain has TRBV12-5 and TRBJ2-1, with D maybe TRBD1 (5 bases). The germline CDR1 and CDR2 sequences are LGHNT and FRNRAP. There are 13 residues in the CDR3. V shed 2 bases and J shed 8 bases, with 10 bases lying between them. CDR3 loop: CASGLQGFDEQFF. CDR3 sequence (DNA): TGTGCTAGTGGTTTGCAGGGCTTCGATGAGCAGTTCTTC.

The rearrangement links TRBV7-9 to TRBJ1-1; D remains unclear. Germline loops: CDR1 SEHNR, CDR2 FQNEAQ (reference sequence). This CDR3 contains 15 residues. The V and J ends lost 5 bases and 5 bases respectively, with 18 bases between them. The CDR3 reads CASSPYFGVGTEAFF. The CDR3 coding sequence is TGTGCCAGCAGCCCCTATTTTGGGGTCGGGACTGAAGCTTTCTTT.

The rearrangement uses TRBV7-2 and TRBJ1-2, with a tentative D call TRBD1 (6 bases). The V gene's germline CDR1 is SGHTA and CDR2 FQGNSA. V was clipped by 1 base and J by 13 bases, with 34 bases between them. This CDR3 is built from 19 residues. DNA of the CDR3: TGTGCCAGCAGCTTAGGCTTCTCTCGGGGACACCTTGCAAAGTTGGGCGGCACCTTC. Translating gives CASSLGFSRGHLAKLGGTF.

A few counts support this clonotype. This sequence joins TRBV7-8 and TRBJ2-1; D is perhaps TRBD2 (5 bases). V was clipped by 5 bases and J by 10 bases, with 12 bases between them. The CDR3 contains 12 residues. Germline V gene data show CDR1 as SGHVS and CDR2 as FQNEAQ. The CDR3 sequence is CASSPAVNEQFF. The DNA for the CDR3 is TGTGCCAGCAGCCCAGCGGTTAACGAGCAGTTCTTC.

The chain couples TRBV7-2 to TRBJ2-1, with 13 bases lining up with TRBD2. V trimming: 5 bases; J trimming: 9 bases; junction bases outside the gene matches: 7. The CDR3 loop spans 15 amino acids. CDR1 is SGHTA, CDR2 FQGNSA, per germline. CDR3 residues: CASSPTSGRAREQFF. CDR3 nucleotide sequence: TGTGCCAGCAGCCCTACTAGCGGGAGGGCTCGTGAGCAGTTCTTC.

The chain couples TRBV13 to TRBJ2-7, with 7 nucleotides matching TRBD1. The CDR3 runs 13 residues. Germline V gene sequence: CDR1 PRHDT, CDR2 FYEKMQ (reference sequence). The V and J ends lost 5 bases and 5 bases, in that order; junction bases with no gene match: 6. DNA of the CDR3: TGTGCCAGCAGCCTCGGGACAGCGCACGAGCAGTACTTC. Its protein is CASSLGTAHEQYF.

This chain connects TRBV12-3 or TRBV12-4 to TRBJ1-2, with 7 nucleotides matching TRBD1. CDR3 size: 17 residues. The V segment lost 0 bases and the J segment 5 bases; nucleotides outside the gene matches: 12. CDR3 protein: CASSLALAGGHPYGYTF. The CDR3 bases are TGTGCCAGCAGTTTAGCGCTGGCAGGGGGGCATCCTTATGGCTACACCTTC.

The V call is TRBV3-1, the J call TRBJ2-7, with D possibly matching TRBD2 (5 bases). Germline assignment: CDR1 LGHDT and CDR2 YNNKEL (reference sequence). V lost 3 bases and J lost 3, with 12 bases in between. CDR3 size: 14 residues. This chain's CDR3 is CASSQYGGLYEQYF. Written as DNA, the CDR3 is TGTGCCAGCAGCCAGTACGGCGGACTCTACGAGCAGTACTTC.

This chain connects TRBV4-2 to TRBJ2-7; D is perhaps TRBD2 (6 bases). CDR3 length: 16 residues. Trimming left V 1 base short and J 7 bases short, with 20 bases between. CDR1 LGHNA and CDR2 YNFKEQ come from the germline V gene. The chain's CDR3 is CASSQVMRTTTSEQYF. In nucleotides, the CDR3 is TGTGCCAGCAGCCAAGTGATGCGGACTACCACCTCGGAGCAGTACTTC.

The V and J genes are TRBV5-1 and TRBJ2-5; a possible D gene is TRBD2 (6 bases). Germline V gives CDR1 SGHRS, CDR2 YFSETQ. V lost 4 bases and J lost 4, with 14 bases in between. This CDR3 region has 14 residues. The CDR3 is CASSDGGTGETQYF. DNA for the CDR3: TGCGCCAGCAGCGATGGCGGGACCGGAGAGACCCAGTACTTC.

In this sample, this clonotype turned up a few times. The gene calls are TRBV12-3 or TRBV12-4 and TRBJ1-2; D unresolved. The CDR3 spans 13 residues. Trimming stripped 3 bases from V and 8 bases from J, with 13 bases between. CDR3 residues: CASSFTSRVGYTF. Here the CDR3 DNA reads TGTGCCAGCAGTTTTACAAGTAGGGTCGGCTACACCTTC.